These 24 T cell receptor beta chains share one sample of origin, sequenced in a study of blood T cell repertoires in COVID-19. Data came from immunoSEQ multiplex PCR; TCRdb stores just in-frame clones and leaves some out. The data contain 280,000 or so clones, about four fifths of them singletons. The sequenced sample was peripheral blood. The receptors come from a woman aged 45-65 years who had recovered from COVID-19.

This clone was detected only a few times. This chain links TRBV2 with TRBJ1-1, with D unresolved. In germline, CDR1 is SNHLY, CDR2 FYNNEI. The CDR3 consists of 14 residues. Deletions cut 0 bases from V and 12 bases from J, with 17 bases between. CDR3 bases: TGTGCCAGCAGTGAAGCGCGGCTTCTCAAGAAGACTTTCTTT. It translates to CASSEARLLKKTFF.

CDR3 residues: CASSYQGRGYTF. The CDR3 DNA is TGTGCCAGCAGTTACCAGGGGAGAGGCTACACCTTC. This sequence joins TRBV6-2 or TRBV6-3 and TRBJ1-2, with D maybe TRBD1 (6 bases). Germline CDR1 and CDR2: MNHEY and SVGEGT. Between the trimmed V and J ends, which lost 2 bases and 8 bases, there was a span of 9 bases. The CDR3 is 12 residues long.

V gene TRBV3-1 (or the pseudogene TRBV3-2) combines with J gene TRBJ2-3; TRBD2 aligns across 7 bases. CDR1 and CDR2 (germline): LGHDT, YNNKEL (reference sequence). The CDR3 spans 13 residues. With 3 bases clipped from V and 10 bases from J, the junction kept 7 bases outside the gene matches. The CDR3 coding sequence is TGTGCCAGCAGCCAGAGGGAGCGGGGATCGCAGTATTTT. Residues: CASSQRERGSQYF.

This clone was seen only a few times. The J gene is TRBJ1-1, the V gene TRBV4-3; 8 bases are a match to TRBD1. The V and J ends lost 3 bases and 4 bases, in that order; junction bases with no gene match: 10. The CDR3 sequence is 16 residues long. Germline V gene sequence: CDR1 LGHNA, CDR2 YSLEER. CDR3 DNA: TGCGCCAGCAGCCATACGACCTTGACAGGGGCCACTGAAGCTTTCTTT. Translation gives CASSHTTLTGATEAFF.

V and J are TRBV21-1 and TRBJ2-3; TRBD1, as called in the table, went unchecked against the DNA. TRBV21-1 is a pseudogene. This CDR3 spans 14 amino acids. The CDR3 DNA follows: TGTGCCAGCTCCCGGGACAGGGTCCTAGATACGCAGTATTTT. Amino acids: CASSRDRVLDTQYF.

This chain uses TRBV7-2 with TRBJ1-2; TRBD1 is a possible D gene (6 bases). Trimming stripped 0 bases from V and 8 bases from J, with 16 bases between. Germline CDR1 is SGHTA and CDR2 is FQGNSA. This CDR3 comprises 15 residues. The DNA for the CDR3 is TGTGCCAGCAGCTTAGCTGTAACAGGTGGGGGCGGCTACACCTTC. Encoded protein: CASSLAVTGGGGYTF.

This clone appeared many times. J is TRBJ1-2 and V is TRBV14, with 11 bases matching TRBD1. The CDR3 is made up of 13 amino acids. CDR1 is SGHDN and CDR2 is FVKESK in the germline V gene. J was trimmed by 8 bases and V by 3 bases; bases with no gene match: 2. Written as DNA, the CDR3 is TGTGCCAGCAGCCACCGGGACAGGGGGGGCTACACCTTC. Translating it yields CASSHRDRGGYTF.

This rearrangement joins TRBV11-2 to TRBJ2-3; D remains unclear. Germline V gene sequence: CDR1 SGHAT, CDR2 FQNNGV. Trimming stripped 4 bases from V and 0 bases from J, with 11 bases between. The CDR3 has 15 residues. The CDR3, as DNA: TGTGCCAGCAGCTCTACAACTACTAGCACAGATACGCAGTATTTT. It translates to CASSSTTTSTDTQYF.

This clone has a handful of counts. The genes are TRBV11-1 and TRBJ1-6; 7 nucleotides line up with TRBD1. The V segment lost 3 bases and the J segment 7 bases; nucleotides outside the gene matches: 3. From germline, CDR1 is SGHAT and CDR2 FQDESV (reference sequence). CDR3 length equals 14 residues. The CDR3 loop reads CASSFGQANSPLHF. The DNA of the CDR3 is TGTGCCAGCAGCTTTGGACAGGCCAATTCACCCCTCCACTTT.

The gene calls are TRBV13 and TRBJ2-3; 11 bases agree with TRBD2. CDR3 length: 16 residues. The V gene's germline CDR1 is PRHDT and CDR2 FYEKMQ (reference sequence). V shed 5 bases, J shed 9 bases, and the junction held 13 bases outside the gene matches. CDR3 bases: TGTGCCAGCAGCCCCGGGACTAGCGGTCTACAGGGGACGCAGTATTTT. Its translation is CASSPGTSGLQGTQYF.

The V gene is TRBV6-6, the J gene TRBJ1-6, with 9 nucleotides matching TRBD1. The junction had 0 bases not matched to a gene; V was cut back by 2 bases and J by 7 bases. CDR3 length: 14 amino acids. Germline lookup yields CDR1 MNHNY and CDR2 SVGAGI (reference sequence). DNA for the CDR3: TGTGCCAGCAGTTACGGACAGGGGAATTCACCCCTCCACTTT. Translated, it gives CASSYGQGNSPLHF.

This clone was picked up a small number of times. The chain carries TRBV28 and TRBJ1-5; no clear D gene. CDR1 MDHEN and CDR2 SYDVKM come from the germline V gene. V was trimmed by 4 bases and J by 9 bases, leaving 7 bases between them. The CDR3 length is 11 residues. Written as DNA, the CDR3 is TGTGCCAGCAGTTCTCCGCGGCCCCAGCATTTT. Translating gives CASSSPRPQHF. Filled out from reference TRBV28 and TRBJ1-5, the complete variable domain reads DVKVTQSSRYLVKRTGEKVFLECVQDMDHENMFWYRQDPGLGLRLIYFSYDVKMKEKGDIPEGYSVSREKKERFSLILESASTNQTSMYLCASSSPRPQHFGDGTRLSIL.

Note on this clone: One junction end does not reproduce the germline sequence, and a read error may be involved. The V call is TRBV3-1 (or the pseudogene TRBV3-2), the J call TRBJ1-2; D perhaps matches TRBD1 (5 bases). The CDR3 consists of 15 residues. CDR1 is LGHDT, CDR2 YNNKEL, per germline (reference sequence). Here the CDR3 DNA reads TGTGCCAGCAGCCAAGACCACAGGAAGGCGTATGGCCACACCTTC. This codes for CASSQDHRKAYGHTF.

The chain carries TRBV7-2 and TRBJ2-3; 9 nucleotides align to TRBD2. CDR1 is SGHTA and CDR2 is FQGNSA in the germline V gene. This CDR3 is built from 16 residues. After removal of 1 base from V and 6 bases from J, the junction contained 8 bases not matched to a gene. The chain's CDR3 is CASSLDPGGGADTQYF. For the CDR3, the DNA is TGTGCCAGCAGCTTAGACCCGGGCGGGGGGGCGGATACGCAGTATTTT.

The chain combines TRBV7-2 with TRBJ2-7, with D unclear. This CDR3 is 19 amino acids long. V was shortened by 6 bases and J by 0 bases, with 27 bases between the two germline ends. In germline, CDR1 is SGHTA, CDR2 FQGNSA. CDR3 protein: CASRKKNGITSWSSYEQYF. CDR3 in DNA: TGTGCCAGCAGGAAGAAAAACGGCATCACCTCCTGGAGCTCCTACGAGCAGTACTTC.

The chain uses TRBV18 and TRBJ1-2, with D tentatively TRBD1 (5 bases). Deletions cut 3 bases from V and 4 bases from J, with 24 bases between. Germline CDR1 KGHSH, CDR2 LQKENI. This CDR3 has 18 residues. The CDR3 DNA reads TGTGCCAGCTCACCTAGTACCTCCCGAACGGGGGATTTCTATGGCTACACCTTC. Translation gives CASSPSTSRTGDFYGYTF.

CDR3 DNA: TGTGCCAGCAGCCTAGGCGGTCCAGGGGAGCAGTACTTC. The encoded protein is CASSLGGPGEQYF. The V gene is TRBV12-3 or TRBV12-4, the J gene TRBJ2-7; D perhaps matches TRBD1 (5 bases). The V gene lost 6 bases and the J gene lost 7 bases, with 16 bases spanning the gap. This CDR3 region has 13 residues.

The CDR3 DNA follows: TGTGCCAGCAGTTTAGGGCCGGGACAGGGAGAAGAGACCCAGTACTTC. Amino acid sequence: CASSLGPGQGEETQYF. The chain couples TRBV28 to TRBJ2-5; 9 bases align to TRBD1. Germline assignment: CDR1 MDHEN and CDR2 SYDVKM. V shed 2 bases and J 3 bases; nucleotides not matched to a gene: 7. The CDR3 extends over 16 amino acids. Full variable domain (remainder filled in from reference TRBV28 and TRBJ2-5): DVKVTQSSRYLVKRTGEKVFLECVQDMDHENMFWYRQDPGLGLRLIYFSYDVKMKEKGDIPEGYSVSREKKERFSLILESASTNQTSMYLCASSLGPGQGEETQYFGPGTRLLVL.

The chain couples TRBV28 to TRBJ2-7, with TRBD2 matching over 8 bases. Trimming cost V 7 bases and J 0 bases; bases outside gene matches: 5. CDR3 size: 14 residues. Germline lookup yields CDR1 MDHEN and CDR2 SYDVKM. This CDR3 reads CASTLSGDSYEQYF. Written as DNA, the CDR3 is TGTGCCAGCACCCTTAGCGGGGACTCCTACGAGCAGTACTTC.

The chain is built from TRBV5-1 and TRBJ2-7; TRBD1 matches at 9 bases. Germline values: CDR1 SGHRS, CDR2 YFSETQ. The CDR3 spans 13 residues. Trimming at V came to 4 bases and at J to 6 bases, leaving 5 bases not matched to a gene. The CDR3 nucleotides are TGCGCCAGCAGCCGGGGACAGGGTGGCGAGCAGTACTTC. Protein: CASSRGQGGEQYF.

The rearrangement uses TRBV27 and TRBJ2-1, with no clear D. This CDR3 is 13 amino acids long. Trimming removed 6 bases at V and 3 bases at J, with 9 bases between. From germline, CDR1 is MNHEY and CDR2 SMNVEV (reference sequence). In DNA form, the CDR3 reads TGTGCCAGCAGCCAAAGCATCTACAATGAGCAGTTCTTC. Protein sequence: CASSQSIYNEQFF.

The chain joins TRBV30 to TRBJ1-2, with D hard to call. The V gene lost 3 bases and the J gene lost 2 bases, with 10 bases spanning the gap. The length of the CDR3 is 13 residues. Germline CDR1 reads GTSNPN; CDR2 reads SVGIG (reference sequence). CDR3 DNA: TGTGCCTGGAGGATGTACGGGAACTATGGCTACACCTTC. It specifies CAWRMYGNYGYTF.

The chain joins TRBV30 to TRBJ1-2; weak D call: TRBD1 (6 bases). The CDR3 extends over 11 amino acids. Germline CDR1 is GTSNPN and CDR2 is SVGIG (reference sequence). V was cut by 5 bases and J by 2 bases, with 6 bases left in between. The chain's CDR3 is CAWGQNYGYTF. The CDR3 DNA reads TGTGCCTGGGGACAGAACTATGGCTACACCTTC.

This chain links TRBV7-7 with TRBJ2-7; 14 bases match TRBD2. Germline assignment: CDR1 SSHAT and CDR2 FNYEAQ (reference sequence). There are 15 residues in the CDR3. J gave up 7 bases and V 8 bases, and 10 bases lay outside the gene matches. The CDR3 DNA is TGTGCCAGCGGGATGGGACTAGCGGGAGTAGAGGAGCAGTACTTC. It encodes CASGMGLAGVEEQYF.